This T cell receptor (beta chain) emerged from a study of identical twins. Study results and limitations: Diverse VJ usage suggested most zero-insertion clonotypes were not invariant T cells. High-abundance cord blood beta clonotypes had fewer insertions; memory repertoires showed none.

TCRdb reanalysed the 5' RACE reads using MiXCR and keeps one entry per CDR3 protein. The repertoire consists of over 600,000 distinct CDR3 sequences, with about 20% occurring once and the leading ten covering 4% to 5.5%. A note on this clonotype: The antigen is undetermined.

This CDR3 spans 14 amino acids. Trimming cost V 5 bases and J 4 bases, with 12 bases left between them. Germline loops: CDR1 SGHDT, CDR2 YYEEEE. This same sample was also taken into another study, of T cells expressing NK-cell markers. As reported in that work: Seropositivity for HCMV was found in most of the eight sequenced donors, with one seronegative.

The sample comprised PBMCs. The chain joins TRBV5-6 to TRBJ2-2; maybe TRBD2 (6 bases). This clonotype originated in a woman aged 18-29 years in good health. DNA of the CDR3: TGTGCCAGCAGTTCCGGGACTTTCACCGGGGAGCTGTTTTTT. This sequence encodes CASSSGTFTGELFF.